The rows below give T cell receptor beta chains drawn from one sample of a study of T cell repertoires in cytomegalovirus infection. TCRdb independently ran MiXCR on the reads; one entry per CDR3 protein. The sample includes roughly 990,000 distinct CDR3 sequences, around 30% of them seen just once. What these receptors recognize is not known. Sequenced material: cultured CD8+ T cells from PBMCs, taken from culture after CMV antigen stimulation. The source is a human donor in good health (CMV status not recorded). Some clones in this sample may be carry-over from other donors' samples. CDR3s include the opening cysteine and the closing phenylalanine or tryptophan. The D gene is left open where the match is weak. Clone size, where shown, is once, few, many, or a class for clones that have expanded.

cdr3_aa | cdr3_nt | d_call | j_call | clone_size | v_call
CASRVQGRVNYGYTF | TGTGCCAGCAGAGTACAGGGCCGGGTGAACTATGGCTACACCTTC | - | TRBJ1-2 | - | TRBV6-5
CASSPGEEDTEAFF | TGTGCCAGCAGCCCGGGGGAAGAGGACACTGAAGCTTTCTTT | - | TRBJ1-1 | few | TRBV28
CASSPWGGHTDTQYF | TGTGCCAGCAGCCCTTGGGGGGGGCACACAGATACGCAGTATTTT | - | TRBJ2-3 | - | TRBV7-2
CASSSQPGQGVYSGYTF | TGTGCCAGCAGCTCCCAACCGGGACAGGGGGTCTATAGTGGCTACACCTTC | TRBD1 | TRBJ1-2 | many | TRBV7-8
CASSSSDIANYGYTF | TGTGCCAGCAGCTCATCGGACATTGCTAACTATGGCTACACCTTC | - | TRBJ1-2 | many | TRBV7-9
CASSLTGTQGLAKNIQYF | TGTGCCAGCAGCTTAACCGGGACACAAGGCCTAGCCAAAAACATTCAGTACTTC | - | TRBJ2-4 | - | TRBV7-9
CASSLAGQLVGQFF | TGTGCCAGCAGCTTAGCAGGACAGTTGGTAGGGCAGTTCTTC | - | TRBJ2-1 | few | TRBV7-4
CASSLTQAGELFF | TGTGCCAGCAGCTTAACGCAAGCCGGGGAGCTGTTTTTT | - | TRBJ2-2 | - | TRBV7-8
CASSQPLTKNTEAFF | TGCGCCAGCAGCCAACCTCTGACAAAGAACACTGAAGCTTTCTTT | - | TRBJ1-1 | - | TRBV4-1
CASSLGTRNTGELFF | TGTGCCAGCAGCTTAGGGACAAGGAACACCGGGGAGCTGTTTTTT | - | TRBJ2-2 | many | TRBV7-8
CASSLYKTGFSNTEAFF | TGTGCCAGCAGTTTATATAAAACCGGCTTTTCGAACACTGAAGCTTTCTTT | - | TRBJ1-1 | - | TRBV27
CASSGPRDRINEKLFF | TGTGCCAGCAGTGGACCCCGGGACAGGATTAATGAAAAACTGTTTTTT | TRBD1 | TRBJ1-4 | few | TRBV6-1
CASSLGGEDQPQHF | TGTGCCAGCAGTTTAGGGGGGGAGGATCAGCCCCAGCATTTT | - | TRBJ1-5 | few | TRBV12-3/TRBV12-4
CASSPGPREQFF | TGTGCCAGCAGCCCGGGACCCCGAGAGCAGTTCTTC | - | TRBJ2-1 | few | TRBV7-9
CASRPTSVSEQFF | TGTGCCAGCAGACCCACTAGCGTTAGTGAGCAGTTCTTC | TRBD2 | TRBJ2-1 | - | TRBV25-1
CSARSPGGGPSGETQYF | TGCAGTGCTAGGAGTCCGGGCGGGGGCCCCTCAGGAGAGACCCAGTACTTC | - | TRBJ2-5 | few | TRBV20-1
CASSLGSDRGALGKGYTF | TGTGCCAGCAGCTTGGGGTCCGACAGGGGAGCCTTAGGCAAAGGCTACACCTTC | TRBD1 | TRBJ1-2 | - | TRBV5-4
CASRFMNTEAFF | TGTGCCAGCAGATTCATGAACACTGAAGCTTTCTTT | - | TRBJ1-1 | - | TRBV27
CAGRQGNTIYF | TGTGCCGGTAGACAGGGAAACACCATATATTTT | - | TRBJ1-3 | - | TRBV6-6
CSVRGGGWDSNQPQHF | TGCAGCGTGCGAGGAGGGGGCTGGGATAGCAATCAGCCCCAGCATTTT | TRBD1 | TRBJ1-5 | few | TRBV29-1
CASSLGPGGGETQYF | TGTGCCAGCAGCTTAGGCCCCGGGGGCGGAGAGACCCAGTACTTC | - | TRBJ2-5 | many | TRBV7-6
CASSLAKVREKLNTEAFF | TGTGCCAGCAGCTTAGCGAAGGTCAGGGAGAAATTGAACACTGAAGCTTTCTTT | - | TRBJ1-1 | many | TRBV7-8
CASSQDAPAGTGVHQPQHF | TGCGCCAGCAGCCAAGATGCCCCGGCCGGGACAGGGGTCCATCAGCCCCAGCATTTT | TRBD1 | TRBJ1-5 | - | TRBV4-1
CASSSTSGGAIEQFF | TGTGCCAGCAGCTCAACTAGCGGGGGGGCGATAGAGCAGTTCTTC | TRBD2 | TRBJ2-1 | - | TRBV5-4
CASMSGDGYTF | TGTGCCAGCATGTCGGGGGATGGCTACACCTTC | - | TRBJ1-2 | few | TRBV6-6
CASSLHQGNNQPQHF | TGCGCCAGCAGCCTCCATCAGGGGAACAATCAGCCCCAGCATTTT | - | TRBJ1-5 | few | TRBV4-3
CASTPRYPGVEAGELFF | TGTGCCAGCACCCCCCGGTATCCGGGGGTCGAGGCCGGGGAGCTGTTTTTT | - | TRBJ2-2 | - | TRBV5-4
CASSETGRLGTDTQYF | TGCGCCAGCAGTGAGACGGGGCGCCTAGGCACAGATACGCAGTATTTT | - | TRBJ2-3 | - | TRBV10-1
CGWGGTSGATAYNEQFF | TGTGGATGGGGGGGGACTAGCGGGGCTACCGCCTACAATGAGCAGTTCTTC | TRBD2 | TRBJ2-1 | few | TRBV7-9
CASSPRDTSSYNSPLHF | TGTGCCAGCAGCCCGAGGGATACGAGCTCCTATAATTCACCCCTCCACTTT | - | TRBJ1-6 | many | TRBV7-9
CASSERLGGGRYNEQFF | TGTGCCAGCAGTGAACGTCTGGGGGGGGGCCGTTACAATGAGCAGTTCTTC | - | TRBJ2-1 | - | TRBV2
CASSQGAGKGSSYNEQFF | TGTGCCAGCAGCCAAGGTGCAGGGAAGGGGAGCTCCTACAATGAGCAGTTCTTC | - | TRBJ2-1 | - | TRBV3-1
CASSQRDTQYF | TGTGCCAGCAGTCAAAGGGATACGCAGTATTTT | - | TRBJ2-3 | many | TRBV5-8
CANAGDWDQPQHF | TGTGCCAACGCGGGAGATTGGGATCAGCCCCAGCATTTT | - | TRBJ1-5 | - | TRBV10-3
CSASRGDTNTGELFF | TGCAGTGCTAGCAGGGGGGATACGAACACCGGGGAGCTGTTTTTT | - | TRBJ2-2 | - | TRBV20-1
CASGADDYGYTF | TGTGCTAGTGGGGCCGACGACTATGGCTACACCTTC | - | TRBJ1-2 | few | TRBV12-5
CASSTLAGAYQETQYF | TGTGCCAGCAGTACCTTAGCGGGGGCGTACCAAGAGACCCAGTACTTC | TRBD2 | TRBJ2-5 | - | TRBV6-6
CASSQVGSDYGYTF | TGCGCCAGCAGCCAAGTGGGGTCTGACTATGGCTACACCTTC | - | TRBJ1-2 | - | TRBV4-1